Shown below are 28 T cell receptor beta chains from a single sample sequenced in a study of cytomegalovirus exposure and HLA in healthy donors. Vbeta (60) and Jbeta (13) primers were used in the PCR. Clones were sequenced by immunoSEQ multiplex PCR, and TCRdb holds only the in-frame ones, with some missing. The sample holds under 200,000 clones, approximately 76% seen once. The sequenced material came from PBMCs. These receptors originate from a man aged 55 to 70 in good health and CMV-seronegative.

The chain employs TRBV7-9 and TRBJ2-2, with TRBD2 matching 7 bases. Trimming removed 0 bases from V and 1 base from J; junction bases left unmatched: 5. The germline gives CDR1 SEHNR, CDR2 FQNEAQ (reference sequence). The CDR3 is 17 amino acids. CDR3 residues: CASSLAGGGGNTGELFF. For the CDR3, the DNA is TGTGCCAGCAGCTTAGCCGGCGGGGGTGGGAACACCGGGGAGCTGTTTTTT.

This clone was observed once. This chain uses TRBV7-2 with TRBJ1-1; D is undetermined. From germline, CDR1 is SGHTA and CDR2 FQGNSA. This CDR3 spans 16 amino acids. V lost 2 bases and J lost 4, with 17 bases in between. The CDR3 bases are TGTGCCAGCAGCTTAAGTTTGCGGTCTTTAGTCACTGAAGCTTTCTTT. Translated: CASSLSLRSLVTEAFF.

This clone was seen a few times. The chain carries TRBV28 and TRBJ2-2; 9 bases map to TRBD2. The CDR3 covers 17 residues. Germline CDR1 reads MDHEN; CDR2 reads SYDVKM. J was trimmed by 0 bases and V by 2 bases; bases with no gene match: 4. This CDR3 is CASSLLSSGANTGELFF. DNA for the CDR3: TGTGCCAGCAGTTTACTTTCTAGCGGGGCGAACACCGGGGAGCTGTTTTTT. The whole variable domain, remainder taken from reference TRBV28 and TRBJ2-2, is DVKVTQSSRYLVKRTGEKVFLECVQDMDHENMFWYRQDPGLGLRLIYFSYDVKMKEKGDIPEGYSVSREKKERFSLILESASTNQTSMYLCASSLLSSGANTGELFFGEGSRLTVL.

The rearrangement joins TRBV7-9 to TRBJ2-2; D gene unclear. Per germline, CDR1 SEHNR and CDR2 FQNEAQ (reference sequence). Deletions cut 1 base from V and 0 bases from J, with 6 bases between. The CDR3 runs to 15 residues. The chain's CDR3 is CASSLGGTNTGELFF. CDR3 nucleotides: TGTGCCAGCAGCTTAGGCGGCACGAACACCGGGGAGCTGTTTTTT. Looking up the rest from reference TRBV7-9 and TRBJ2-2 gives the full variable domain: DTGVSQNPRHKITKRGQNVTFRCDPISEHNRLYWYRQTLGQGPEFLTYFQNEAQLEKSRLLSDRFSAERPKGSFSTLEIQRTEQGDSAMYLCASSLGGTNTGELFFGEGSRLTVL.

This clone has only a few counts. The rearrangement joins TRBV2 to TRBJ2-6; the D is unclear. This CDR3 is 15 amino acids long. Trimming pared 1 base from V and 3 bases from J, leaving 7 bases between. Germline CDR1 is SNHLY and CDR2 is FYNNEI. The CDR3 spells CASSEDPYGANVLTF. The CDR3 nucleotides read TGTGCCAGCAGTGAAGATCCTTATGGGGCCAACGTCCTGACTTTC.

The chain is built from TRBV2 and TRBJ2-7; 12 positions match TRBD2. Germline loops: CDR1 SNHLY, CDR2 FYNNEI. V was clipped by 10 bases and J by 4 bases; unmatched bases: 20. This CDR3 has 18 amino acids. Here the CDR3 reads CATSTDLAGGKIPYEQYF. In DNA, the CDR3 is TGTGCCACCTCGACTGATCTAGCGGGAGGGAAAATACCTTACGAGCAGTACTTC.

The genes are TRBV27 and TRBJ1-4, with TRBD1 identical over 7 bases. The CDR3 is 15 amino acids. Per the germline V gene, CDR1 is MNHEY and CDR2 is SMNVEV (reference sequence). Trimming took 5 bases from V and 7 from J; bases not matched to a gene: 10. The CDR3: CASSPQGLHSEKLFF. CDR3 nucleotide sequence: TGTGCCAGCAGTCCACAGGGGCTTCACAGTGAAAAACTGTTTTTT.

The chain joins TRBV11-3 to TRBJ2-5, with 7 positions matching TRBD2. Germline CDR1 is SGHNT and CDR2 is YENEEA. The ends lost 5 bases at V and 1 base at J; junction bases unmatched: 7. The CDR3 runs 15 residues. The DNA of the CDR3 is TGTGCCAGCAGCGAAGGAGGGAGGGCCCAAGAGACCCAGTACTTC. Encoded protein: CASSEGGRAQETQYF.

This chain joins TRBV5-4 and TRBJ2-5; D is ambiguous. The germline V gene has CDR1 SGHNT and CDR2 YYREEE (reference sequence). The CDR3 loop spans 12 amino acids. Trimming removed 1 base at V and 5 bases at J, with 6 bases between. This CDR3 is CASSLRRETQYF. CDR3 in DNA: TGTGCCAGCAGCTTGCGTCGGGAGACCCAGTACTTC. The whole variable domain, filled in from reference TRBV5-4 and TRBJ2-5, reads ETGVTQSPTHLIKTRGQQVTLRCSSQSGHNTVSWYQQALGQGPQFIFQYYREEENGRGNFPPRFSGLQFPNYSSELNVNALELDDSALYLCASSLRRETQYFGPGTRLLVL.

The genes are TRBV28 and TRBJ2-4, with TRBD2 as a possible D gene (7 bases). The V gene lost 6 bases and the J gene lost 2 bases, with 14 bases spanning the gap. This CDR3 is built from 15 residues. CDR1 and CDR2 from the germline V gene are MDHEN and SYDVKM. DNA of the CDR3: TGTGCCAGCAGAGTAGGGGGGGTATCCAAAAACATTCAGTACTTC. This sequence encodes CASRVGGVSKNIQYF. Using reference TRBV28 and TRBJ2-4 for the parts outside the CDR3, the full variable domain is DVKVTQSSRYLVKRTGEKVFLECVQDMDHENMFWYRQDPGLGLRLIYFSYDVKMKEKGDIPEGYSVSREKKERFSLILESASTNQTSMYLCASRVGGVSKNIQYFGAGTRLSVL.

CDR3 nucleotides: TGCGCCAGCAGCCAAGATCACTTTGGAAACACCATATATTTT. Amino acid sequence: CASSQDHFGNTIYF. V gene TRBV4-3 combines with J gene TRBJ1-3; D call uncertain. The CDR3 has 14 residues. Trimming took off 0 bases at V and 3 bases at J, with 6 bases between the two ends. Germline V gene sequence: CDR1 LGHNA, CDR2 YSLEER.

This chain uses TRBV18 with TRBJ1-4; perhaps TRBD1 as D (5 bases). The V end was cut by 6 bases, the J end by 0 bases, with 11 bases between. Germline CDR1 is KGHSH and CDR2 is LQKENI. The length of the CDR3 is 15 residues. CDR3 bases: TGTGCCAGCTCTCCGAGACAGACAACTAATGAAAAACTGTTTTTT. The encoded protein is CASSPRQTTNEKLFF.

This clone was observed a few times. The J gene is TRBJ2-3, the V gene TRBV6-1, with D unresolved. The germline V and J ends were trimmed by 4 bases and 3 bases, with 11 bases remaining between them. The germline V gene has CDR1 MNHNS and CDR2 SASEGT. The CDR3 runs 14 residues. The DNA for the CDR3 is TGTGCCAGCAGTGTTAGATCTACGACAGATACGCAGTATTTT. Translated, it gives CASSVRSTTDTQYF.

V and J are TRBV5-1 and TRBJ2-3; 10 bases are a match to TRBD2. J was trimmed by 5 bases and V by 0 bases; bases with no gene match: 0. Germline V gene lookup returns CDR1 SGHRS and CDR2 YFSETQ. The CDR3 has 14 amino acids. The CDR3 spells CASSLGTSGDTQYF. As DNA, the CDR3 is TGCGCCAGCAGCTTGGGGACTAGCGGAGATACGCAGTATTTT. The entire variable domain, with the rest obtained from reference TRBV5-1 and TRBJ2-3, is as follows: KAGVTQTPRYLIKTRGQQVTLSCSPISGHRSVSWYQQTPGQGLQFLFEYFSETQRNKGNFPGRFSGRQFSNSRSEMNVSTLELGDSALYLCASSLGTSGDTQYFGPGTRLTVL.

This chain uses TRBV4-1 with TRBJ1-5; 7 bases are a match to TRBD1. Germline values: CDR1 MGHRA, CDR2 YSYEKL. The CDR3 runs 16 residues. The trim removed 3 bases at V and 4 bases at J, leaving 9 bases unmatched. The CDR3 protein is CASSHHADRINQPQHF. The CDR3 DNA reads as TGCGCCAGCAGCCACCACGCGGACAGGATTAATCAGCCCCAGCATTTT.

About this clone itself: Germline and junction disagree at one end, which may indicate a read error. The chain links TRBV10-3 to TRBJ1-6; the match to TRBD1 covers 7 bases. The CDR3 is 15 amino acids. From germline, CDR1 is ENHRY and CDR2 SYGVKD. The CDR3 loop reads CAISEREDRDRNLHF. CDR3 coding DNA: TGTGCCATCAGTGAGAGGGAGGACCGGGACAGAAATCTCCATTTT.

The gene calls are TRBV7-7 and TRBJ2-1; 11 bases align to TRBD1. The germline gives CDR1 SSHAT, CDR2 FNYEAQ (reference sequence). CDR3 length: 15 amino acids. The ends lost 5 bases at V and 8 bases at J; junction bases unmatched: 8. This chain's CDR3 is CASSPGTGGYHEQFF. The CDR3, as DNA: TGTGCCAGCAGCCCAGGGACAGGGGGATATCATGAGCAGTTCTTC.

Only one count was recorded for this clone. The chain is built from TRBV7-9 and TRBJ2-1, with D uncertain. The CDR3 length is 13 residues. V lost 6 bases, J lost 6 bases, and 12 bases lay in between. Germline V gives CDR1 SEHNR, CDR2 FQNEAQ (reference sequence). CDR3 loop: CASRPKNGNEQFF. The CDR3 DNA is TGTGCCAGCAGACCCAAAAACGGCAATGAGCAGTTCTTC.

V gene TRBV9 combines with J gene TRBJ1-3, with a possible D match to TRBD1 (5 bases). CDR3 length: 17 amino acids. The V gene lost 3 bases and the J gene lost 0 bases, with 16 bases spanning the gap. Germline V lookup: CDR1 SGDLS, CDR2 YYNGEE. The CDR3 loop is CASSANGADLSGNTIYF. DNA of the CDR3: TGTGCCAGCAGCGCAAATGGGGCCGACCTCTCTGGAAACACCATATATTTT. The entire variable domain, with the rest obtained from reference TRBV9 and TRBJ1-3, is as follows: DSGVTQTPKHLITATGQRVTLRCSPRSGDLSVYWYQQSLDQGLQFLIQYYNGEERAKGNILERFSAQQFPDLHSELNLSSLELGDSALYFCASSANGADLSGNTIYFGEGSWLTVV.

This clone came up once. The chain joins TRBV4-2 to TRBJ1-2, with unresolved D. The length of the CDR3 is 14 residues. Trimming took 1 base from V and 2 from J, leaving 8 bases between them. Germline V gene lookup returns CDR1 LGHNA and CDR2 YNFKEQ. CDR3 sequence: CASSQGAENYGYTF. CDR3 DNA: TGTGCCAGCAGCCAAGGTGCGGAGAACTATGGCTACACCTTC.

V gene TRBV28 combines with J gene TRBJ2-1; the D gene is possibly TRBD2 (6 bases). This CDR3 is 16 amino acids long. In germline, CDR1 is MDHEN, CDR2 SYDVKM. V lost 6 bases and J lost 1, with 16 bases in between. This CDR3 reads CASRNSGERSYNEQFF. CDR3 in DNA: TGTGCCAGCAGGAACTCGGGAGAACGGTCCTACAATGAGCAGTTCTTC.

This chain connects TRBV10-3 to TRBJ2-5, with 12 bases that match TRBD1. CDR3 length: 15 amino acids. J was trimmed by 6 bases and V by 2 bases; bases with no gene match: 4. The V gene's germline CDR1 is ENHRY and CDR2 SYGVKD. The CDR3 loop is CAISEGTGGGKTQYF. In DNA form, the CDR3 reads TGTGCCATCAGTGAGGGGACAGGGGGCGGAAAGACCCAGTACTTC.

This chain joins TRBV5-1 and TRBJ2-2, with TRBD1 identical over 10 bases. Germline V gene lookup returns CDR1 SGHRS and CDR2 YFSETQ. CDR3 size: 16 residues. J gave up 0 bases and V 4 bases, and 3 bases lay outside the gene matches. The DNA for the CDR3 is TGCGCCAGCAGCGGCGGACAGGGGGCGAACACCGGGGAGCTGTTTTTT. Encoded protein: CASSGGQGANTGELFF.

The CDR3 is CASRDQGGWGYTF. The CDR3 DNA sequence: TGTGCCAGCCGCGACCAGGGTGGATGGGGCTACACCTTC. This rearrangement joins TRBV5-4 to TRBJ1-2; a weak D match, TRBD1 (5 bases). Germline CDR1 and CDR2: SGHNT and YYREEE (reference sequence). The CDR3 sequence is 13 residues long. With 7 bases removed from V and 8 bases from J, the gap between germline ends came to 18 bases.

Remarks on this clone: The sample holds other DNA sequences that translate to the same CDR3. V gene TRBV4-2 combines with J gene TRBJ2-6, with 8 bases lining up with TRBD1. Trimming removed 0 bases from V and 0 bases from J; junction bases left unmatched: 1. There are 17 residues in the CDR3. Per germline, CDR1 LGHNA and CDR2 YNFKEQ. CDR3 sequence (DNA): TGTGCCAGCAGCCAAGATCAGGGGGCCTCTGGGGCCAACGTCCTGACTTTC. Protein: CASSQDQGASGANVLTF.

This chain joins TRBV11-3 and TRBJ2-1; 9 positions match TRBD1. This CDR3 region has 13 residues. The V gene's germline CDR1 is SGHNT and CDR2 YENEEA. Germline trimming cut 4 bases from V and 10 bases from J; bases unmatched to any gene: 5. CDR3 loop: CASSSGTGREQFF. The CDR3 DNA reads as TGTGCCAGCAGCTCCGGGACAGGGCGCGAGCAGTTCTTC.

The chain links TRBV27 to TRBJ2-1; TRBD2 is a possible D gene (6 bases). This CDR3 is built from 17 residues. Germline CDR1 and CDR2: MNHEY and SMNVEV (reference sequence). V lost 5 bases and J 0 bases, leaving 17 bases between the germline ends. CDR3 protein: CASSPSIAVSSYNEQFF. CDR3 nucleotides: TGTGCCAGCAGTCCCTCGATAGCGGTTAGCTCCTACAATGAGCAGTTCTTC.

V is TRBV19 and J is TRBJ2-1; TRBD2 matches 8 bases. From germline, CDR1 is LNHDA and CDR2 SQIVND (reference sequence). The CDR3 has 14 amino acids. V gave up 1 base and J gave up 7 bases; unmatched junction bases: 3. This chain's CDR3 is CASSIASGSNEQFF. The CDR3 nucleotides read TGTGCCAGTAGTATAGCAAGCGGGAGTAATGAGCAGTTCTTC.